This is a list of T cell receptor beta chains from one sample in a study of neurological immune-mediated disorders. TCRdb independently ran MiXCR on the 5' RACE reads; one entry per CDR3 protein. Here the sample spans tens of thousands of distinct CDR3 sequences, approximately 5.8% being singletons. The source material was PBMCs. Receptor source: a woman aged 55-70 years with multiple sclerosis. The CDR3 runs from the conserved cysteine through the conserved F or W. Each record gives: D gene, V gene, J gene, CDR3 protein. A D gene is named only where the DNA matches it firmly.

-,TRBV5-5,TRBJ1-5,CASSLAWGSREQPQHF
-,TRBV5-1,TRBJ2-7,CASSLEAGRDEQYF
TRBD1,TRBV7-8,TRBJ1-1,CANSLAMGQGNAEAFF
TRBD1,TRBV20-1,TRBJ2-2,CSALTGATGELFF
-,TRBV5-1,TRBJ1-1,CASSLSGMGSTEAFF
TRBD2,TRBV3-1,TRBJ2-5,CASSQDTGLAGLPETQYF
TRBD1,TRBV6-6,TRBJ1-5,CASRTGVGNQPQHF
-,TRBV30,TRBJ2-1,CAWGGTYNEQFF
TRBD1,TRBV29-1,TRBJ2-7,CSVEDRQGKYEQYF
TRBD1,TRBV29-1,TRBJ1-1,CSVALLGQGLGSTEAFF
TRBD1,TRBV5-1,TRBJ1-2,CASSTGTERSNYGYTF
TRBD1,TRBV5-1,TRBJ2-7,CASSLDRGNAEQYF
-,TRBV27,TRBJ2-7,CASTLVVGAGYEQYF
TRBD2,TRBV12-3/TRBV12-4,TRBJ2-1,CASSLAGLASSEQFF
TRBD2,TRBV20-1,TRBJ2-1,CSARLLAGGASSYNEQFF
TRBD1,TRBV7-9,TRBJ2-2,CASSSRDRGDTGELFF
-,TRBV6-1,TRBJ2-7,CASSDDLRDIPYYEQYF
-,TRBV3-1,TRBJ2-2,CASSRDPGANTGELFF
-,TRBV2,TRBJ2-5,CASSGQGINALETQYF
-,TRBV5-5,TRBJ1-2,CASSLDYGYTF
TRBD1,TRBV5-1,TRBJ1-2,CASSLEGRGNYGYTF
TRBD1,TRBV5-1,TRBJ2-2,CASSLDRAPGELFF
TRBD1,TRBV19,TRBJ2-7,CASSNPGDRASYEQYF
TRBD1,TRBV20-1,TRBJ1-4,CSAPGTGGLKLFF
-,TRBV29-1,TRBJ2-7,CSVVFSDRTYEQYF
-,TRBV20-1,TRBJ2-7,CSALTGGQVFPQQYF
-,TRBV5-1,TRBJ1-1,CASSPGGQGTEAFF
-,TRBV7-2,TRBJ2-6,CASPVGSSGANVLTF
-,TRBV6-6,TRBJ1-2,CASSYSTGIYGYTF
-,TRBV18,TRBJ1-1,CASLGVVNTEAFF
TRBD1,TRBV20-1,TRBJ2-7,CSARVTGTDEQYF
-,TRBV7-2,TRBJ1-5,CASTKDRYNQPQHF
TRBD2,TRBV9,TRBJ2-1,CASARPGLAGNNEQFF
TRBD2,TRBV12-3/TRBV12-4,TRBJ2-5,CASSSGLTKETQYF
-,TRBV11-2,TRBJ2-2,CASSRSGPNTGELFF